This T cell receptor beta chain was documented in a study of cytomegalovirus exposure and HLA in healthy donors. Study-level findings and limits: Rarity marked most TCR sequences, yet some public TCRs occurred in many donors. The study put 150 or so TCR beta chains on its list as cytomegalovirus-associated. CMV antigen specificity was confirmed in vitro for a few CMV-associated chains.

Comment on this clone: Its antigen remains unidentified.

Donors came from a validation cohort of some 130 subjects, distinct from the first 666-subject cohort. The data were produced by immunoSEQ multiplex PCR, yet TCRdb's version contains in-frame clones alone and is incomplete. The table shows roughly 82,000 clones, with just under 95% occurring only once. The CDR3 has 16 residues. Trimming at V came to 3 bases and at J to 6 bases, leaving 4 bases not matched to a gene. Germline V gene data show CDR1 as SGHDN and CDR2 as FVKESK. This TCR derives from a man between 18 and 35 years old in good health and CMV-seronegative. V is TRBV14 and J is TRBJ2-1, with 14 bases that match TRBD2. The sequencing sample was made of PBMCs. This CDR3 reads CASSQRLAGGGNEQFF. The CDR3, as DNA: TGTGCCAGCAGCCAGAGACTAGCGGGGGGGGGCAATGAGCAGTTCTTC.